A selection of T cell receptor beta chains follows, all from one sample in a study of CD8 T cells in ankylosing spondylitis. TCRdb passed the 5' RACE reads through MiXCR, listing each CDR3 protein once. The sample has about 90,000 distinct CDR3 sequences, about 8.3% seen once; the top ten hold about 31%. The sample comprised blood, either unsorted or a sorted T cell fraction (not recorded which). These receptors came from a male donor with ankylosing spondylitis. Each CDR3 is given without its conserved first and last residue.

J gene: TRBJ2-1
V gene: TRBV5-1
CDR3 protein: ASSSAYNEQF

J gene: TRBJ2-3
V gene: TRBV11-2
CDR3 protein: ASSFPMGVAGGRGTDTQY

J gene: TRBJ2-7
V gene: TRBV4-2
CDR3 protein: ASSASGGYTYEQY

J gene: TRBJ2-2
V gene: TRBV2
CDR3 protein: ASMGTRDTGELF

J gene: TRBJ2-5
V gene: TRBV21-1
CDR3 protein: ASSKGGRRETQY

J gene: TRBJ2-7
V gene: TRBV7-7
CDR3 protein: AIGDSPYEQY

J gene: TRBJ2-1
V gene: TRBV27
CDR3 protein: ASSLGGRAGNEQF

J gene: TRBJ2-7
V gene: TRBV27
CDR3 protein: ASSLSKTGSLCEQY

J gene: TRBJ1-3
V gene: TRBV4-1
CDR3 protein: ASSQGGGTGNTIY

J gene: TRBJ2-1
V gene: TRBV20-1
CDR3 protein: SGDYNEQF

J gene: TRBJ2-1
V gene: TRBV11-1
CDR3 protein: ASSFHRPHNEQF

J gene: TRBJ1-6
V gene: TRBV4-2
CDR3 protein: ASSQVRVFNRDRVYSPLH